This TCR beta chain was sequenced in a study of neoadjuvant anti-PD-1 for oral cavity cancer (dated by TCRdb to the early 2020s). About the full investigation: Before curative-intent surgical resection, most patients were given three to four biweekly doses of nivolumab at 3 mg/kg. Patients without progression received a fourth nivolumab dose around day 43 and underwent definitive surgical resection on days 50-56. Under RECIST 1.1, patients with complete response, partial response or stable disease were classed as responders, and patients with progression were classed as non-responders. The parent correlative cohort had 12 to 13 patients and a response rate of about 35%.

Findings and caveats that apply to the study as a whole: After neoadjuvant nivolumab, significantly higher T cell clonality (Gini index) was found within PBMCs in non-responders than in responders. Higher pretreatment blood Treg/Th17 ratios correlated with both higher pretreatment blood TCRbeta clonality and lower post-treatment tumor TCRbeta clonality. The TCR analyses had only three patients in each response group, and the authors called for validation in larger cohorts.

The time point label corresponds to: before neoadjuvant nivolumab. Patients were newly diagnosed with stage II-IVA oral cavity squamous cell carcinoma and had received no prior systemic or radiation treatment. The cohort was made up of patients with locally advanced, HPV-negative oral cavity squamous cell carcinoma. Peripheral blood mononuclear cells were analyzed directly, without maintenance or expansion in culture. Samples were obtained from a longitudinal correlative study of a single-arm phase II trial of neoadjuvant nivolumab in oral cavity squamous cell carcinoma. Subject-matched pre- and post-treatment PBMCs and tumors from three responders and three non-responders were subjected to genomic DNA-based TCRbeta sequencing. Peripheral blood mononuclear cells were collected before nivolumab treatment and were collected again after treatment, at the time of surgery. The Maxwell RSC DNA from Cells kit was used to isolate genomic DNA from PBMCs.

On this clone: Its antigen target is currently unknown. Base qualities are not at hand, and no much larger clone is one base apart.

From a lookup of the germline V gene, CDR1 and CDR2 are SGDLS and YYNGEE. The CDR3 goes from the cysteine to the phenylalanine over 16 residues. Left in the record is the CDR3 DNA by itself, 48 bases read in frame from the first base. V is pruned by 0 bases and J by 4 bases, leaving 6 bases of the junction without a gene match. For deep sequencing, PBMC libraries mostly used about 490 ng of input genomic DNA, with six replicates for each sample. Following the manufacturer's instructions, the team built TCRbeta libraries using the immunoSEQ hsTCRbeta kit. Sequencing of the completed libraries took place using an Illumina NovaSeq 6000 S4 flow cell after they had been pooled to approximately 3 nM. On the study's bioinformatics: The immunoSEQ Analyzer handled quality control and preprocessing of the raw data. The analysis was restricted to productive rearrangements, with each unique CDR3 amino acid sequence defining a clonotype. Using the R package tcR, the researchers computed the Gini-Simpson index as their estimate of repertoire clonality. Student's t test was used to compare Gini indices, and Pearson correlation was used to assess associations with tumor size change. TCRdb limited this immuneACCESS table to in-frame rearrangements with V and J called. A share of clones is missing; checked studies link under half to unresolved V genes, and the rest is unexplained. That table furnishes V, J and clone size, whereas the DNA furnished D and trimming. The sample records 15,000 to 20,000 clones, under 75% of which are singletons. The top ten clones comprise 2.7% of the sample.

This receptor chain uses TRBV9 and TRBJ2-5; 10 nucleotides in the junction match TRBD2. This specimen was PBMCs, taken before nivolumab (anti-PD-1) treatment. This receptor was identified in a person aged 40 to 85 with oral cavity squamous cell carcinoma. The CDR3 amino acid sequence is: CASSVGLAGVGETQYF. The DNA is as follows: TGTGCCAGCAGCGTAGGTCTAGCGGGAGTCGGAGAGACCCAGTACTTC.